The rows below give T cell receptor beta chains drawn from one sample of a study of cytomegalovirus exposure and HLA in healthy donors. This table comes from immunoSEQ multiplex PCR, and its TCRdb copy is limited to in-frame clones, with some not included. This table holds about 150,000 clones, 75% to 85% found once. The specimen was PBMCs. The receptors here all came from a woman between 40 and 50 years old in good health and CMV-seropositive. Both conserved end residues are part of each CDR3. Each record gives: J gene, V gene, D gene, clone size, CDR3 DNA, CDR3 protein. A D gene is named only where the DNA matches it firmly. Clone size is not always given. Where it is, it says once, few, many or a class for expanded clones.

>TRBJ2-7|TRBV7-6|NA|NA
TGTGCCAGCAGCTTAGCATTTCCGGGAGCACAAGGCGAGCAGTACTTC
CASSLAFPGAQGEQYF
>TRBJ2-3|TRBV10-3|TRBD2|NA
TGTGCCATCAGTGAGCTCGGACTAGCGACAGATACGCAGTATTTT
CAISELGLATDTQYF
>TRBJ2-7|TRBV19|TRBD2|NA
TGTGCCAGTAGTTTTAGCGGGGCGTGGGAGCAGTACTTC
CASSFSGAWEQYF
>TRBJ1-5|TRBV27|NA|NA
TGTGCCAGCAGTTACTTGCTCCCAGGGGTTGGAAATCAGCCCCAGCATTTT
CASSYLLPGVGNQPQHF
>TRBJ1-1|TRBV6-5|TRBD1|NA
TGTGCCAGCAGTTCGCGGACAGGGGTAGGTGGGTCTGAAGCTTTCTTT
CASSSRTGVGGSEAFF
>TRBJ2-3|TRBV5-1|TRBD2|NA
TGCGCCAGCAGCTTGGCGTCTAGCGGGTTGACAACCACAGATACGCAGTATTTT
CASSLASSGLTTTDTQYF
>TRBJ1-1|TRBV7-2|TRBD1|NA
TGTGCCAGCAGCTTGACCGGGACAGGGAACACTGAAGCTTTCTTT
CASSLTGTGNTEAFF
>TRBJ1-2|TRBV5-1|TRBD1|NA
TGCGCCAGCAGCGAGGGACAGGGCCTAAACTATGGCTACACCTTC
CASSEGQGLNYGYTF
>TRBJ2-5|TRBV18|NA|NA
TGTGCCAGCTCACCCCCGACAGGTCCCGACGAGACCCAGTACTTC
CASSPPTGPDETQYF
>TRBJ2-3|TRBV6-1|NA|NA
TGTGCCAGCAGTGGGACAGCCTCACGGGTTAGCACAGATACGCAGTATTTT
CASSGTASRVSTDTQYF
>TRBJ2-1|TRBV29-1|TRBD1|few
TGCAGCGTCTGGACAGGGGCCTACAATGAGCAGTTCTTC
CSVWTGAYNEQFF
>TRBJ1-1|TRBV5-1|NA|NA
TGCGCCAGCAGACCCGGGGGGACTGAAGCTTTCTTT
CASRPGGTEAFF
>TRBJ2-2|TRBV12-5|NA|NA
TGTGCTAGAGGGGCGGGGAGGAACACCGGGGAGCTGTTTTTT
CARGAGRNTGELFF
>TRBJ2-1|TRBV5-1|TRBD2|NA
TGCGCCAGCAGCTTGGCTGCGGGAGGGCCCTACAATGAGCAGTTCTTC
CASSLAAGGPYNEQFF
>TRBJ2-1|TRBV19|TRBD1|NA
TGTGCCAGTACCGCCCGGGACAGGTACAATGAGCAGTTCTTC
CASTARDRYNEQFF